This T cell receptor (beta chain) was observed in a study of cytomegalovirus exposure and HLA in healthy donors. Whole-study findings and limits: Productive rates of about 90% or about 30% were seen for most TCR beta V segments in an earlier analysis. Later analysis reportedly placed an Asian-associated ancestry cluster below the roughly 700-donor mean in N-insertions. Presence/absence analyses supposed approximately even sequencing depth among donors. Beyond CMV serostatus, there was no information to go on about immune exposure.

In its sample, this clone was seen a few times. The antigen remains unidentified. The ends were cut back, 0 bases at V and 7 bases at J, with 16 bases in the middle. The CDR3 has 16 amino acids. The V gene's germline CDR1 is MGHRA and CDR2 YSYEKL. This PCR relied on a set of 60 Vbeta primers and 13 Jbeta primers. Clones were sequenced by immunoSEQ multiplex PCR, and TCRdb holds only the in-frame ones, with some missing. The sample has 150,000 to 170,000 clones, around 75% seen once. This receptor was taken from a man aged 25 to 40 in good health and CMV-seropositive. This rearrangement joins TRBV4-1 to TRBJ2-1, with D unresolved. Material: PBMCs. DNA of the CDR3: TGCGCCAGCAGCCAAGATCGGAGCCAGTCTACGAATGAGCAGTTCTTC. Residues: CASSQDRSQSTNEQFF.